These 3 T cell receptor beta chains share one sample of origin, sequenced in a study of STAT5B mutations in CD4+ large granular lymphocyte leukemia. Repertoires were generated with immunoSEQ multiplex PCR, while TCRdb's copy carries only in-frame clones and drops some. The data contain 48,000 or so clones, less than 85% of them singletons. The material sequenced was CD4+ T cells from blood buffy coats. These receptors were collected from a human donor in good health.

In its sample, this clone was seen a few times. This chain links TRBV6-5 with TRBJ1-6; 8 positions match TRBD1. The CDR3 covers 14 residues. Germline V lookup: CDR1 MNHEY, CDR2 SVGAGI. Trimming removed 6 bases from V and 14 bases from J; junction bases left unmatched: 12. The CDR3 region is CASRTDRGLGSLHF. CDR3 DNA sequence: TGTGCCAGCAGAACCGACAGGGGATTGGGGTCCCTCCACTTT.

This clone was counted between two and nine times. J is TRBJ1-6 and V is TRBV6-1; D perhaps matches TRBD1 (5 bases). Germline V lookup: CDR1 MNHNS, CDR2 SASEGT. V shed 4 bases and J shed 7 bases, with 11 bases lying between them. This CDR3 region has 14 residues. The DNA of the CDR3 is TGTGCCAGCAGTGCGGGCAGGGAGAATTCACCCCTCCACTTT. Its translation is CASSAGRENSPLHF.

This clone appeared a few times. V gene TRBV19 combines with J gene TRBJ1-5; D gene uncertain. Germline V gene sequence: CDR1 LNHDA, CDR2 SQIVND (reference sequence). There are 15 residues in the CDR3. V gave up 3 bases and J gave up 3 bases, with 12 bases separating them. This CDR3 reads CASSIAASTNQPQHF. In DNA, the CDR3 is TGTGCCAGTAGTATCGCGGCCAGCACCAATCAGCCCCAGCATTTT.